Below, 3 T cell receptor beta chains from the same sample are listed, as sequenced in a study of cytomegalovirus exposure and HLA in healthy donors. PCR used 60 Vbeta primers and 13 Jbeta primers. The repertoire was sequenced with immunoSEQ multiplex PCR; TCRdb's copy has only in-frame clones and lacks some. The table shows 150,000 to 200,000 clones, with about 80% occurring only once. What was sequenced was PBMCs. These TCRs come from a woman aged 18-29 years in good health and CMV-seropositive.

This clone was observed a handful of times. The J gene is TRBJ2-3, the V gene TRBV30, with 9 bases identical to TRBD1. V lost 3 bases and J lost 3; bases outside the gene matches: 4. The CDR3 runs 14 residues. Germline V gene lookup returns CDR1 GTSNPN and CDR2 SVGIG (reference sequence). The CDR3 loop reads CAWRGDRETDTQYF. CDR3 in DNA: TGTGCCTGGAGAGGGGACAGGGAAACAGATACGCAGTATTTT.

The chain uses TRBV6-6 and TRBJ1-2; tentatively, D is TRBD1 (6 bases). Germline CDR1 and CDR2: MNHNY and SVGAGI (reference sequence). The ends were cut back, 5 bases at V and 5 bases at J, with 15 bases in the middle. The CDR3 covers 14 residues. CDR3 region: CASSQSGGRYGYTF. DNA of the CDR3: TGTGCCAGCAGTCAGAGCGGGGGCAGATATGGCTACACCTTC.

The genes are TRBV29-1 and TRBJ2-6; TRBD1 matches at 7 bases. In germline, CDR1 is SQVTM, CDR2 ANQGSEA. The CDR3 spans 16 residues. The CDR3 loop is CSYIGGTSSGANVLTF. CDR3 nucleotide sequence: TGCAGTTATATAGGGGGCACGAGCTCTGGGGCCAACGTCCTGACTTTC.